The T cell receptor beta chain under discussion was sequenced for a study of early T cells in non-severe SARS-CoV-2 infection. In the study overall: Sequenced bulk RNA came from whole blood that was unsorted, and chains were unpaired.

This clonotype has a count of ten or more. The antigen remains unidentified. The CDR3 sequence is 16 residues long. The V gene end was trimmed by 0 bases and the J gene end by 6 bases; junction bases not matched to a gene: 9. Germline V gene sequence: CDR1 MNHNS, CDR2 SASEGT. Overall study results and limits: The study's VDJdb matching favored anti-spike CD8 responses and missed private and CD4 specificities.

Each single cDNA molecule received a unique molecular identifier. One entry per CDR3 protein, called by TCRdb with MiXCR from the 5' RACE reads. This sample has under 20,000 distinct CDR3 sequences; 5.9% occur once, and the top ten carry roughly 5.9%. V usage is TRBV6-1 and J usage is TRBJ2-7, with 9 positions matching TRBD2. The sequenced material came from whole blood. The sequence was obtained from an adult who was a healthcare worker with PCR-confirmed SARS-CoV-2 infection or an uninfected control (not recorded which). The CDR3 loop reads CASSEASSGSLSEQYF. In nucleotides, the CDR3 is TGTGCCAGCAGTGAAGCGAGTAGCGGGAGCCTCTCCGAGCAGTACTTC.